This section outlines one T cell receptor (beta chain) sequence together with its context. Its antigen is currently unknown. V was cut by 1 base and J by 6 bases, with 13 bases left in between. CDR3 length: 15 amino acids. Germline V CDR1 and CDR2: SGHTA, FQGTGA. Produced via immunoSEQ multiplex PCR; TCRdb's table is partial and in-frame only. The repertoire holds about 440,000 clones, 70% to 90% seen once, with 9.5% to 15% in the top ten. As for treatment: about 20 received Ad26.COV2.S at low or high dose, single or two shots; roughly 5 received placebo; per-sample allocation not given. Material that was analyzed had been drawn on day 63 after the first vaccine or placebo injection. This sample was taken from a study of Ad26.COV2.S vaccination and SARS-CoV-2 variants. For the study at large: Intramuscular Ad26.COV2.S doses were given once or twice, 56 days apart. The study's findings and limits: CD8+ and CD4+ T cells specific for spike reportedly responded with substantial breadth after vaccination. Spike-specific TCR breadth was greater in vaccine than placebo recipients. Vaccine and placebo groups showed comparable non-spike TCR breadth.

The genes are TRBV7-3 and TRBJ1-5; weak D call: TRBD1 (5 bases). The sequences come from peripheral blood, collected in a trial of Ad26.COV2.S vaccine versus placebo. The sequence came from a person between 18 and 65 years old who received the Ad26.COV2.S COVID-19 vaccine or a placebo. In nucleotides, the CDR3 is TGTGCCAGCAGCTTAATTCGCAGGGATAGTCAGCCCCAGCATTTT. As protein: CASSLIRRDSQPQHF.